This T cell receptor beta chain was observed in a study of T cells after yellow fever vaccination. Study background: Some fractions had low cell numbers, and these were prepared with SMART-Seq v4 Ultra Low Input. Study results and limitations: Most clones from primary vaccination resurfaced after the booster (96% CD4, 88% CD8). It was a weaker secondary response, yet one that peaked faster, at day 5 versus 15.

5'RACE template switching generated TCR cDNA, adding a universal primer site and UMIs. Each CDR3 protein gets one entry after TCRdb re-called the 5' RACE reads with MiXCR. The sample comprises 100,000 to 150,000 distinct CDR3 sequences, roughly 15% of which are singletons, and approximately 43% rests with the top ten. CDR3 length: 16 amino acids. Trimming took 1 base from V and 2 from J; bases not matched to a gene: 3. Germline V gives CDR1 LNHNV, CDR2 YYDKDF (reference sequence). To note about this clonotype: Its antigen is currently unknown.

The chain carries TRBV15 and TRBJ2-1; the match to TRBD1 covers 9 bases. The material sequenced was CD8+ T cells sorted from PBMCs, taken 5 days after the yellow fever booster vaccination. The TCR sequence derives from a man younger than 35 who received the YFV17D yellow fever vaccine. The DNA for the CDR3 is TGTGCCACCAGCAGAGTTCGGACAGGGGCCTACAATGAGCAGTTCTTC. Translating it yields CATSRVRTGAYNEQFF.